The text below deals with one T cell receptor beta chain. V lost 6 bases to trimming and J lost 0 bases, with 11 bases between them. The CDR3 has 14 amino acids. CDR1 and CDR2 from the germline V gene are MNHEY and SMNVEV (reference sequence). The data derive from a study of blood T cell repertoires in COVID-19. Study-level information: In each case, the material was cDNA or gDNA derived from T cells, B-cell-depleted T cells, or PBMCs.

The table came from immunoSEQ multiplex PCR; TCRdb's copy has only in-frame clones and leaves some out. The sample includes some 400,000 clones, over 75% seen only once; the top ten take 1% to 1.5%. Cohort assignment relied on participant-reported clinical history. For recovered donors of Cohort 3, there were two negative PCRs, clearance, or symptom resolution. The genes are TRBV27 and TRBJ1-2; D remains ambiguous. The sequence was obtained from a man aged 25 to 40 who had recovered from COVID-19. The specimen was PBMCs or T cells enriched from blood (not recorded which). The CDR3 loop is CASSSPSANYGYTF. For the CDR3, the DNA is TGTGCCAGCAGCTCCCCCTCGGCTAACTATGGCTACACCTTC.